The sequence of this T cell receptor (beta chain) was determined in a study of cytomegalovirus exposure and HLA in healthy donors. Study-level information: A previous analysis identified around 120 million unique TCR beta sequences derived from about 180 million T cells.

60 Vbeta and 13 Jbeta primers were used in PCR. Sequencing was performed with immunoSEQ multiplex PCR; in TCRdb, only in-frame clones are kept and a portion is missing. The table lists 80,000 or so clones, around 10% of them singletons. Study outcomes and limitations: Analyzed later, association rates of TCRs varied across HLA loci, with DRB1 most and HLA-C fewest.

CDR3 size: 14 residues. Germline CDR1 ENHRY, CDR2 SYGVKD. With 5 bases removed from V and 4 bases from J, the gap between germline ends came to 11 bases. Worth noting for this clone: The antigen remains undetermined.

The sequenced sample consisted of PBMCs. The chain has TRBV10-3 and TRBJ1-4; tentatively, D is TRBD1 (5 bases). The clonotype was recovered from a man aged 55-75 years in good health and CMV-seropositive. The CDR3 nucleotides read TGTGCCATCAGTCGAGACAGCATTAATGAAAAACTGTTTTTT. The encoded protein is CAISRDSINEKLFF.